The clone carrying this T cell receptor (beta chain) was seen more than once but under ten times. The antigen remains undetermined. This entry belongs to a study of T cell repertoires in aging, cancer and after chemotherapy. Study-wide context: Donors were grouped into six age bands spanning 30 or younger through 70 or older.

TCR beta rearrangements were amplified from peripheral blood genomic DNA. The CDR3 is made up of 15 amino acids. Trimming pared 0 bases from V and 0 bases from J, leaving 6 bases between. Germline values: CDR1 SGHDT, CDR2 YYEEEE. Overall study results and limits: Across the chemotherapy interval, each cancer cohort showed higher median generation probability, suggesting thymic rebound.

A mixed TRB-A/B primer pool amplified rearranged TRB by multiplex touch-down PCR. From the multiplex PCR reads, TCRdb called clonotypes with MiXCR, one entry per CDR3 protein. Of about 8,000 distinct CDR3 sequences listed, 32% are singletons. The chain is built from TRBV5-6 and TRBJ2-2, with no clear D. The sequence came from a human donor in good health. Sequences were obtained from blood. DNA for the CDR3: TGTGCCAGCAGCTTGGGGTTCTCGAACACCGGGGAGCTGTTTTTT. Encoded protein: CASSLGFSNTGELFF.